What follows describes a single T cell receptor beta chain. The data were obtained in a study of blood T cell repertoires in COVID-19. The overall study: From the United States, Italy and Spain came samples of acute and convalescent COVID-19. Sample material is recorded as cDNA or gDNA derived from T cells, B-cell-depleted T cells, or PBMCs.

The V end lost 2 bases, the J end lost 13 bases, and 15 bases lay between the germline ends. From germline, CDR1 is LGHDT and CDR2 YNNKEL (reference sequence). The CDR3 loop spans 12 amino acids. Source study methods: Cell counts per sample came from amplifying reference gene primers. Generated by immunoSEQ multiplex PCR, the TCRdb table keeps only in-frame clones and is missing some. The V and J calls and the clone size are those of that table, but D and trimming were determined from the DNA. The repertoire includes over 85,000 clones, almost 80% of them detected once, and 7.5% to 10% sits in the top ten.

This rearrangement joins TRBV3-1 (or the pseudogene TRBV3-2) to TRBJ2-7, with D possibly TRBD1 on 6 matching bases. The TCR comes from a man in his sixties with active or convalescent COVID-19. Sequencing was done on a sample of peripheral blood. CDR3 protein: CASSQNRDARYF. As DNA, the CDR3 is TGTGCCAGCAGCCAAAACAGGGACGCTAGATACTTC.